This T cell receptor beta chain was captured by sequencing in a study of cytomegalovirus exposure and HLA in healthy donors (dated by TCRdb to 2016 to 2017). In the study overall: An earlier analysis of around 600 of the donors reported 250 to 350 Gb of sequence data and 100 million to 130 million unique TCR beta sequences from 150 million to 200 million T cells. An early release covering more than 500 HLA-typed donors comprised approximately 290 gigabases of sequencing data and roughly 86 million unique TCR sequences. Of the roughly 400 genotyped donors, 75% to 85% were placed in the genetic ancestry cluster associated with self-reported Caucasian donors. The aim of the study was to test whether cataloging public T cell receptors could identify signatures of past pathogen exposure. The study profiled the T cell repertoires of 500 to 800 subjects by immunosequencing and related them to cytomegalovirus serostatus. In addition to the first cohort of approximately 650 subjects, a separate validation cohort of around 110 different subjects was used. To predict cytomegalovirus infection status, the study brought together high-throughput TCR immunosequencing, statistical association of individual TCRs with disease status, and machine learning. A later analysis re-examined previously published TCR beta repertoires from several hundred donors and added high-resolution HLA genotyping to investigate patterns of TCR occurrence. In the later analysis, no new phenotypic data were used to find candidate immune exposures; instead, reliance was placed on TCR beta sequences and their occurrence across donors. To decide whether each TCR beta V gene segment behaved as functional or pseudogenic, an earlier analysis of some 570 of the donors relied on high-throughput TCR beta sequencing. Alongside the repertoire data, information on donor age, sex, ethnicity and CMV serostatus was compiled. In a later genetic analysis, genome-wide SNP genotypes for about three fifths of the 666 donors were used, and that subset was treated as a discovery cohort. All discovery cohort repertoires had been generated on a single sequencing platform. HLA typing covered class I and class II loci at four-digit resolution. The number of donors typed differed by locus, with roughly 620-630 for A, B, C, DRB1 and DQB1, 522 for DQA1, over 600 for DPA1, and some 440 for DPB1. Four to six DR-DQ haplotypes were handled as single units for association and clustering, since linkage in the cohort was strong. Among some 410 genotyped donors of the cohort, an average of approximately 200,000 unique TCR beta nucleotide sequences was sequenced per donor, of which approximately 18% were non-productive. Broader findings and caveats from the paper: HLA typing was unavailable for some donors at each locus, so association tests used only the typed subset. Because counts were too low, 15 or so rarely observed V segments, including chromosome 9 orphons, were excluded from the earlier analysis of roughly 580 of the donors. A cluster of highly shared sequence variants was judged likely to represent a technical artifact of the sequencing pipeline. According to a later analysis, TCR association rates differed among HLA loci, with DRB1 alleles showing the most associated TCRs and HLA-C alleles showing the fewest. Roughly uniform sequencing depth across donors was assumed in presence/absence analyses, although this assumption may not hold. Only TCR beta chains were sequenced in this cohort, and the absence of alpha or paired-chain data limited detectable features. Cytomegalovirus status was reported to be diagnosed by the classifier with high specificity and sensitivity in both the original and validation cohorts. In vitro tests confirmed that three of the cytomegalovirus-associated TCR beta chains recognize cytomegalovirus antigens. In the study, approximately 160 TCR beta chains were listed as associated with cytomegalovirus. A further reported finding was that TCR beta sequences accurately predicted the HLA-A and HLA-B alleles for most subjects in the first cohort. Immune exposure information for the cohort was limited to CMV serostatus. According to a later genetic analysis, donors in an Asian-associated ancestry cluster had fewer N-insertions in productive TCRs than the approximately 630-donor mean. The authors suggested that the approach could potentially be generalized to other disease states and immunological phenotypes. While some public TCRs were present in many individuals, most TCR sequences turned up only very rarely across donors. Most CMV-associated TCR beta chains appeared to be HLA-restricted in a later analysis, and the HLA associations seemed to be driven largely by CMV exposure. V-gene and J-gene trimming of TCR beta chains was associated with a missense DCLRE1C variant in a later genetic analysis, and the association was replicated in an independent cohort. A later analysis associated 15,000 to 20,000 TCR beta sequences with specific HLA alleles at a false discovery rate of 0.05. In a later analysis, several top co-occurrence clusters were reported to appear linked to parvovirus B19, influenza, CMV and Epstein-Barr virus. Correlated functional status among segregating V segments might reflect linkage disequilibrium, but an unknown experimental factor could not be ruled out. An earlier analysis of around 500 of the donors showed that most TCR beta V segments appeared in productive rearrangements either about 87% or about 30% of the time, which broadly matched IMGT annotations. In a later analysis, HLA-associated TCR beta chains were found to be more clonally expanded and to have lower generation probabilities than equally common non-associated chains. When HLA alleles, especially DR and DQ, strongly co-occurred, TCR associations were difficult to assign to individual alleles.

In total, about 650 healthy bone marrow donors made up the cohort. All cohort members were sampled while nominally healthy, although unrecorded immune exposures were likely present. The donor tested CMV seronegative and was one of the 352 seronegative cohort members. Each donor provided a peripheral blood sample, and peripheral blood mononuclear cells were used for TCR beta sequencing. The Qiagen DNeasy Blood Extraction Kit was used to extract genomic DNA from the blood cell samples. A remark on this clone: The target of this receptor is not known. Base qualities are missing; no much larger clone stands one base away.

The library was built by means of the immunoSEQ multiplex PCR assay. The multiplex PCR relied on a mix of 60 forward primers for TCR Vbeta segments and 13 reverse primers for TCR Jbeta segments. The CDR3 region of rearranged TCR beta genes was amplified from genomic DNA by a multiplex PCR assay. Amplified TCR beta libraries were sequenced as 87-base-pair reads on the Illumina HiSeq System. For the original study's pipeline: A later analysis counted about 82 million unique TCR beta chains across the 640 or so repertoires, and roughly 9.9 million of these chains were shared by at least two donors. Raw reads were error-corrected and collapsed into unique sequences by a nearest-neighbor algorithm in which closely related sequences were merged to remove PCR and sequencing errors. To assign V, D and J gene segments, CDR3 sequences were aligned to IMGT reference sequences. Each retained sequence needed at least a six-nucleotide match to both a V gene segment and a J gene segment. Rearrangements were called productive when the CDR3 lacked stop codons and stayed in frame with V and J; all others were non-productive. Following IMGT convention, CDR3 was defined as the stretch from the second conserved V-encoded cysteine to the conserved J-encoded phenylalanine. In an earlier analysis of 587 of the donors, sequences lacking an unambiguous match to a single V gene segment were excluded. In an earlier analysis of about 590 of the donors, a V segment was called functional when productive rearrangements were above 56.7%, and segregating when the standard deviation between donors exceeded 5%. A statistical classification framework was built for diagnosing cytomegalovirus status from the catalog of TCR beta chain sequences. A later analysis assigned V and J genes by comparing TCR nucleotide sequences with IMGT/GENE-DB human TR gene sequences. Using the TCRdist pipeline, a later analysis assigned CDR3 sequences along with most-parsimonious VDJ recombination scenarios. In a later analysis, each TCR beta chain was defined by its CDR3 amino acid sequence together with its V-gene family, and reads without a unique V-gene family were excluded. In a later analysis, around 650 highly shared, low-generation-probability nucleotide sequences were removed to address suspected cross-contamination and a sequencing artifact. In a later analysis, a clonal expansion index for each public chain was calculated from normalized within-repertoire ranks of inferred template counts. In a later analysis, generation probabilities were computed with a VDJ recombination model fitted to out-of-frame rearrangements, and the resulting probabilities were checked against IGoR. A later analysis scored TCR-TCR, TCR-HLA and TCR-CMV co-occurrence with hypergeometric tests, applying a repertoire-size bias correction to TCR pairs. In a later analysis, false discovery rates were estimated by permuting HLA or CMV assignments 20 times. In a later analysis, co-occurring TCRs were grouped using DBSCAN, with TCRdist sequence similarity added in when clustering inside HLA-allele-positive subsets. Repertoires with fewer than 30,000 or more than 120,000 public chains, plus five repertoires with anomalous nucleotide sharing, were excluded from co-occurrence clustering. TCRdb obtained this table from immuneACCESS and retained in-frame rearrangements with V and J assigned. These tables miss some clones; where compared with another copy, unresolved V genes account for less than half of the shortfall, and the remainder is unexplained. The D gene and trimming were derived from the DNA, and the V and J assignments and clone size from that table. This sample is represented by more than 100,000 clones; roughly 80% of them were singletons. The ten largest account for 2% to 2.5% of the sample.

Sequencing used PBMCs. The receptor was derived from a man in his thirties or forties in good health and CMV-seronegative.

The CDR3 region reads CASSLVGGGEKLFF. The DNA reads TGTGCCAGCAGTTTAGTGGGGGGGGGTGAAAAACTGTTTTTT. The V and J segments used are TRBV28 and TRBJ1-4; a tentative D match to TRBD1 spans 5 bases. V lost 2 bases and J lost 7 bases; the stretch between them is 11 bases long. CDR1 and CDR2 (MDHEN, SYDVKM) derive from the germline V gene. The CDR3 runs 14 amino acids, cysteine and phenylalanine included. The DNA shown is the 42-base CDR3, in frame from base 1. With the portions outside the CDR3 filled from the reference TRBV28 and TRBJ1-4 genes, the complete variable region becomes DVKVTQSSRYLVKRTGEKVFLECVQDMDHENMFWYRQDPGLGLRLIYFSYDVKMKEKGDIPEGYSVSREKKERFSLILESASTNQTSMYLCASSLVGGGEKLFFGSGTQLSVL.